The 20 T cell receptor beta chains reported below all come from one sample, sequenced in a study of shared clonotypes between healthy human individuals. Profiling relied on immunoSEQ multiplex PCR, and the TCRdb table lists in-frame clones only, not all of them. The profile shows under 850,000 clones, roughly 72% of them singletons. The sample comprised memory CD4+ T cells sorted from blood. Subset indicated: CD45RA-negative fraction. The receptor source for this set is a woman aged 30 to 39 in good health.

The chain links TRBV19 to TRBJ2-1, with 10 bases aligning to TRBD2. Germline assignment: CDR1 LNHDA and CDR2 SQIVND (reference sequence). V shed 2 bases and J 0 bases; nucleotides not matched to a gene: 4. The CDR3 totals 17 residues. Here the CDR3 reads CASSIQAGGVSYNEQFF. CDR3 in DNA: TGTGCCAGTAGTATACAAGCGGGAGGGGTCTCCTACAATGAGCAGTTCTTC.

V is TRBV2 and J is TRBJ1-1; D uncertain. V lost 5 bases and J lost 3, with 10 bases in between. CDR3 length: 13 residues. The germline gives CDR1 SNHLY, CDR2 FYNNEI. The CDR3 DNA is TGTGCCAGCAGTACGGATAGGGACACTGAAGCTTTCTTT. Translated, it gives CASSTDRDTEAFF.

This clone was seen more than once but under ten times. The same CDR3 can be traced to other DNA sequences in this sample. This chain uses TRBV7-2 with TRBJ1-1; 8 positions agree with TRBD1. This CDR3 spans 15 amino acids. V was clipped by 3 bases and J by 0 bases; unmatched bases: 3. Germline V gene sequence: CDR1 SGHTA, CDR2 FQGNSA. The CDR3 bases are TGTGCCAGCAGCTTCGGACAGGGACTGAACACTGAAGCTTTCTTT. Protein: CASSFGQGLNTEAFF.

The rearrangement uses TRBV11-2 and TRBJ2-7; 7 bases agree with TRBD2. Losses at the gene ends were 2 bases for V and 2 bases for J; bases not matched to a gene: 6. The CDR3 loop spans 15 amino acids. Germline V CDR1 and CDR2: SGHAT, FQNNGV. CDR3 bases: TGTGCCAGCAGCTTAACTAGCGACCCGACCTACGAGCAGTACTTC. Its translation: CASSLTSDPTYEQYF.

The chain employs TRBV7-9 and TRBJ2-5; a possible D gene is TRBD1 (6 bases). CDR3 length: 15 residues. Per the germline V gene, CDR1 is SEHNR and CDR2 is FQNEAQ (reference sequence). The V and J ends lost 3 bases and 4 bases respectively, with 15 bases between them. CDR3 DNA: TGTGCCAGCAGCTTTTTCAGGGAAGGGGGAGAGACCCAGTACTTC. Its translation: CASSFFREGGETQYF. The variable domain in full, with the rest retrieved from reference TRBV7-9 and TRBJ2-5, is DTGVSQNPRHKITKRGQNVTFRCDPISEHNRLYWYRQTLGQGPEFLTYFQNEAQLEKSRLLSDRFSAERPKGSFSTLEIQRTEQGDSAMYLCASSFFREGGETQYFGPGTRLLVL.

The genes are TRBV29-1 and TRBJ1-1; TRBD1 is a possible D gene (5 bases). This CDR3 is 12 amino acids long. Per germline, CDR1 SQVTM and CDR2 ANQGSEA. The V end was cut by 7 bases, the J end by 1 base, with 10 bases between. DNA of the CDR3: TGCAGCGGTAGCAGGGAGAACACTGAAGCTTTCTTT. Translated, it gives CSGSRENTEAFF.

This chain uses TRBV4-2 with TRBJ2-6; D may be TRBD1 (6 bases). This CDR3 contains 18 residues. V was trimmed by 1 base and J by 4 bases, leaving 17 bases between them. Germline assignment: CDR1 LGHNA and CDR2 YNFKEQ. DNA of the CDR3: TGTGCCAGCAGCCAAGGAGGTATGGGGGCGCAGGGGGCCAACGTCCTGACTTTC. Encoded protein: CASSQGGMGAQGANVLTF.

The chain couples TRBV15 to TRBJ1-4; D perhaps matches TRBD1 (5 bases). The CDR3 contains 14 residues. V lost 1 base and J 2 bases, leaving 5 bases between the germline ends. Germline V gene sequence: CDR1 LNHNV, CDR2 YYDKDF (reference sequence). This CDR3 is CATSRGQTNEKLFF. The CDR3, as DNA: TGTGCCACCAGCAGAGGACAGACTAATGAAAAACTGTTTTTT.

The chain is built from TRBV6-5 and TRBJ2-3; 11 nucleotides line up with TRBD1. CDR3 length equals 14 residues. Germline V gives CDR1 MNHEY, CDR2 SVGAGI. V lost 8 bases, J lost 6 bases, and 7 bases stayed unmatched. The CDR3 reads CASQIGTGGDTQYF. As DNA, the CDR3 is TGTGCCAGCCAAATAGGGACAGGGGGGGATACGCAGTATTTT.

The chain couples TRBV18 to TRBJ1-1; D is ambiguous. Trimming took 3 bases from V and 7 from J, leaving 15 bases between them. This CDR3 is 14 amino acids long. CDR1 and CDR2 from the germline V gene are KGHSH and LQKENI. The CDR3 protein is CASSPRAGPLEAFF. CDR3 nucleotides: TGTGCCAGCTCACCCCGAGCAGGCCCCCTTGAAGCTTTCTTT.

This CDR3 is CASSLQAFRGANVLTF. The CDR3 DNA is TGTGCCAGCAGCTTACAGGCCTTTCGCGGGGCCAACGTCCTGACTTTC. This chain links TRBV5-4 with TRBJ2-6; the D gene is possibly TRBD1 (5 bases). Germline V lookup: CDR1 SGHNT, CDR2 YYREEE (reference sequence). This CDR3 is 16 amino acids long. V dropped 2 bases and J dropped 4 bases, with 13 bases sitting between them.

This clone was observed a few times. The rearrangement joins TRBV2 to TRBJ1-4; no firm D call. The V end lost 3 bases, the J end lost 14 bases, and 10 bases lay between the germline ends. The CDR3 has 11 residues. Germline CDR1 and CDR2: SNHLY and FYNNEI. The chain's CDR3 is CASSDPPSLFF. The CDR3 nucleotides are TGTGCCAGCAGTGACCCCCCTAGTCTGTTTTTT.

Concerning this clone: A much larger clone sits a single nucleotide away, making a read error possible. V and J are TRBV7-3 and TRBJ2-2, with D unresolved. The CDR3 has 12 amino acids. Deletions cut 4 bases from V and 3 bases from J, with 3 bases between. Germline V gene lookup returns CDR1 SGHTA and CDR2 FQGTGA. The CDR3 here is CASSSDTGELFF. In DNA form, the CDR3 reads TGTGCCAGCAGCTCGGACACCGGGGAGCTGTTTTTT. Variable domain in full (rest from reference TRBV7-3 and TRBJ2-2): GAGVSQTPSNKVTEKGKYVELRCDPISGHTALYWYRQSLGQGPEFLIYFQGTGAADDSGLPNDRFFAVRPEGSVSTLKIQRTERGDSAVYLCASSSDTGELFFGEGSRLTVL.

V is TRBV5-1 and J is TRBJ2-2; 10 nucleotides agree with TRBD2. Germline V gene lookup returns CDR1 SGHRS and CDR2 YFSETQ. J lost 2 bases, V lost 2 bases, and 3 bases had no gene match. This CDR3 has 16 residues. The CDR3 sequence is CASSLAGGPNTGELFF. Written as DNA, the CDR3 is TGCGCCAGCAGCTTAGCGGGAGGGCCAAACACCGGGGAGCTGTTTTTT.

This clone was detected ten times or more. This chain connects TRBV7-9 to TRBJ1-2; the D is unclear. V was shortened by 0 bases and J by 4 bases, with 21 bases between the two germline ends. This CDR3 is built from 18 residues. Germline CDR1 SEHNR, CDR2 FQNEAQ (reference sequence). DNA of the CDR3: TGTGCCAGCAGCTTAGCATATGGACTCCTCAAAGGAGCCTATGGCTACACCTTC. Its protein is CASSLAYGLLKGAYGYTF.

CDR3 coding DNA: TGCGCCAGCAGCCCATCAGCGGCAGGGGCTTTGCCAGATACGCAGTATTTT. Its protein product is CASSPSAAGALPDTQYF. V and J are TRBV5-1 and TRBJ2-3; D is perhaps TRBD1 (6 bases). The germline V gene encodes CDR1 SGHRS and CDR2 YFSETQ. This CDR3 region has 17 residues. V was pared by 4 bases and J by 4 bases, with 22 bases between.

The chain recombines TRBV5-4 with TRBJ2-7; TRBD2 might be the D (5 bases). The CDR3 extends over 14 amino acids. The germline V gene has CDR1 SGHNT and CDR2 YYREEE (reference sequence). Between the trimmed V and J ends, which lost 4 bases and 0 bases, there was a span of 11 bases. The CDR3 DNA reads TGTGCCAGCAGCCTGGACTTAAGCTCCTACGAGCAGTACTTC. It translates to CASSLDLSSYEQYF.

The V and J genes are TRBV12-2 and TRBJ1-1; the DNA was not used to check the table's D call, TRBD1. TRBV12-2 is shown as a pseudogene. The CDR3 spans 16 residues. The CDR3 protein is CASRLVHPVFITEAFF. CDR3 coding DNA: TGTGCAAGTCGCTTAGTGCACCCAGTATTCATCACTGAAGCTTTCTTT.

The V gene is TRBV5-4, the J gene TRBJ1-2; perhaps TRBD1 as D (5 bases). The germline V gene encodes CDR1 SGHNT and CDR2 YYREEE (reference sequence). V was cut by 5 bases and J by 4 bases, with 12 bases left in between. The CDR3 runs 13 residues. CDR3 residues: CASSYFDSYGYTF. For the CDR3, the DNA is TGTGCCAGCAGTTATTTTGACAGCTATGGCTACACCTTC.

The chain uses TRBV2 and TRBJ2-7, with D possibly TRBD1 on 5 matching bases. The CDR3 has 13 amino acids. Germline CDR1 is SNHLY and CDR2 is FYNNEI. The V gene lost 5 bases and the J gene lost 6 bases, with 14 bases spanning the gap. The CDR3 is CASSPDQGTEQYF. DNA for the CDR3: TGTGCCAGCAGTCCAGACCAGGGAACCGAGCAGTACTTC.